These 27 T cell receptor beta chains originate from one sample sequenced in a study of T cell responses to AZD1222 COVID-19 vaccine. Only in-frame clones appear in the TCRdb table, and some are missing; sequencing was by immunoSEQ multiplex PCR. Of about 140,000 clones listed, almost 90% are singletons. Material: peripheral blood, obtained on day 0 of AZD1222 vaccination. These receptors originate from an adult in good health.

The CDR3 DNA sequence: TGTGCCATCAGTGAAGGGGCCGGGGACACTGAAGCTTTCTTT. Amino acid sequence: CAISEGAGDTEAFF. The chain carries TRBV10-3 and TRBJ1-1, with D possibly being TRBD1 (5 bases). This CDR3 region has 14 residues. Looked up from germline, CDR1 is ENHRY and CDR2 is SYGVKD. V dropped 3 bases and J dropped 3 bases, with 11 bases sitting between them.

This chain connects TRBV3-1 (or the pseudogene TRBV3-2) to TRBJ1-5; TRBD1 is a possible D gene (5 bases). There are 13 residues in the CDR3. Germline V gene sequence: CDR1 LGHDT, CDR2 YNNKEL (reference sequence). Deletions cut 0 bases from V and 7 bases from J, with 7 bases between. CDR3 bases: TGTGCCAGCAGCCAAGAGGGGGGGCAGCCCCAGCATTTT. Encoded protein: CASSQEGGQPQHF.

The rearrangement joins TRBV19 to TRBJ1-2, with D possibly being TRBD1 (5 bases). Trimming cost V 4 bases and J 3 bases, with 15 bases left between them. Looked up from germline, CDR1 is LNHDA and CDR2 is SQIVND (reference sequence). The CDR3 runs to 15 residues. The CDR3 coding sequence is TGTGCCAGTAGTACGCCGGGACTGCCGGACTATGGCTACACCTTC. It is translated as CASSTPGLPDYGYTF.

The V call is TRBV3-1 (or the pseudogene TRBV3-2), the J call TRBJ2-2; 8 bases agree with TRBD2. Germline loops: CDR1 LGHDT, CDR2 YNNKEL (reference sequence). V lost 3 bases and J lost 4; bases outside the gene matches: 4. The CDR3 consists of 15 residues. DNA of the CDR3: TGTGCCAGCAGCCACCTCGGGGGGGGCACCGGGGAGCTGTTTTTT. As protein: CASSHLGGGTGELFF.

The rearrangement uses TRBV5-4 and TRBJ1-1; 9 bases are a match to TRBD1. Germline CDR1 SGHNT, CDR2 YYREEE (reference sequence). The CDR3 contains 13 residues. The V gene end was trimmed by 4 bases and the J gene end by 5 bases; junction bases not matched to a gene: 3. The CDR3 DNA is TGTGCCAGCAGCCAGACAGGGGGAACTGAAGCTTTCTTT. Its translation is CASSQTGGTEAFF.

This chain uses TRBV19 with TRBJ2-7, with D perhaps matching TRBD1 (7 bases). This CDR3 is 15 amino acids long. Per the germline V gene, CDR1 is LNHDA and CDR2 is SQIVND (reference sequence). Trimming took 3 bases from V and 4 from J, leaving 16 bases between them. The CDR3 here is CASSMRTRGAYEQYF. CDR3 nucleotides: TGTGCCAGTAGTATGCGGACCAGGGGGGCTTACGAGCAGTACTTC.

The chain's CDR3 is CASSSSGAHSEQYF. The CDR3 DNA is TGTGCCAGCAGTTCATCCGGGGCACATAGCGAGCAGTACTTC. V is TRBV27 and J is TRBJ2-7; the D gene could be TRBD1 or TRBD2 (5 bases each). The CDR3 has 14 residues. Germline V gives CDR1 MNHEY, CDR2 SMNVEV (reference sequence). V was trimmed by 4 bases and J by 6 bases, leaving 16 bases between them.

The chain combines TRBV29-1 with TRBJ2-6; D call uncertain. CDR3 length equals 15 residues. CDR1 and CDR2 (germline): SQVTM, ANQGSEA. Between the trimmed V and J ends, which lost 4 bases and 0 bases, there was a span of 10 bases. CDR3 in DNA: TGCAGCGTTGTGGCGGCTCACTCTGGGGCCAACGTCCTGACTTTC. Amino acid sequence: CSVVAAHSGANVLTF.

The V gene is TRBV7-2, the J gene TRBJ2-5; no clear D. V was pared by 2 bases and J by 5 bases, with 9 bases between. The CDR3 totals 13 residues. Germline V gene lookup returns CDR1 SGHTA and CDR2 FQGNSA. The CDR3, as DNA: TGTGCCAGCAGCTTAAACATGGAGGAGACCCAGTACTTC. It codes for CASSLNMEETQYF.

The V call is TRBV30, the J call TRBJ1-3; no clear D. Germline V lookup: CDR1 GTSNPN, CDR2 SVGIG (reference sequence). Trimming left V 3 bases short and J 0 bases short, with 9 bases between. CDR3 size: 14 residues. The CDR3 DNA sequence: TGTGCCTGGAGGGAGGGCTTCTCTGGAAACACCATATATTTT. This translates into CAWREGFSGNTIYF.

This chain joins TRBV11-2 and TRBJ2-1, with a weak D call TRBD2 (5 bases). The CDR3 is 19 amino acids. V was shortened by 2 bases and J by 7 bases, with 27 bases between the two germline ends. The germline CDR1 and CDR2 sequences are SGHAT and FQNNGV. The CDR3 sequence is CASSLFDNAPGEHQNEQFF. The CDR3 bases are TGTGCCAGCAGCTTATTCGATAACGCCCCCGGGGAACATCAGAATGAGCAGTTCTTC. Full variable domain (rest looked up from reference TRBV11-2 and TRBJ2-1): EAGVAQSPRYKIIEKRQSVAFWCNPISGHATLYWYQQILGQGPKLLIQFQNNGVVDDSQLPKDRFSAERLKGVDSTLKIQPAKLEDSAVYLCASSLFDNAPGEHQNEQFFGPGTRLTVL.

The V call is TRBV15, the J call TRBJ1-2, with D maybe TRBD1 (5 bases). V lost 3 bases, J lost 3 bases, and 8 bases lay in between. The germline CDR1 and CDR2 sequences are LNHNV and YYDKDF (reference sequence). This CDR3 spans 13 amino acids. The CDR3 protein is CATSSGTDYGYTF. The CDR3 DNA is TGTGCCACCAGCAGCGGGACGGACTATGGCTACACCTTC. Filled out from reference TRBV15 and TRBJ1-2, the complete variable domain reads DAMVIQNPRYQVTQFGKPVTLSCSQTLNHNVMYWYQQKSSQAPKLLFHYYDKDFNNEADTPDNFQSRRPNTSFCFLDIRSPGLGDTAMYLCATSSGTDYGYTFGSGTRLTVV.

The rearrangement links TRBV28 to TRBJ1-2; no clear D. The CDR3 is 12 residues long. The germline V gene has CDR1 MDHEN and CDR2 SYDVKM. V lost 3 bases to trimming and J lost 3 bases, with 5 bases between them. In DNA form, the CDR3 reads TGTGCCAGCAGTTTCTCGGACTATGGCTACACCTTC. It translates to CASSFSDYGYTF.

This clone was seen once. The J gene is TRBJ2-7, the V gene TRBV6-5; D is possibly TRBD2 (6 bases). The CDR3 extends over 15 amino acids. Trimming pared 6 bases from V and 3 bases from J, leaving 18 bases between. Germline CDR1 MNHEY, CDR2 SVGAGI. CDR3 in amino acids: CASSPLGGTYYEQYF. The CDR3 region has the DNA TGTGCCAGCAGCCCGCTAGGAGGGACCTACTACGAGCAGTACTTC.

The V and J genes are TRBV7-2 and TRBJ1-1; 7 bases are a match to TRBD1. The CDR3 sequence is 14 residues long. The germline gives CDR1 SGHTA, CDR2 FQGNSA. After removal of 1 base from V and 5 bases from J, the junction contained 4 bases not matched to a gene. This CDR3 reads CASSLVQQGTEAFF. The CDR3 bases are TGTGCCAGCAGCTTAGTTCAACAGGGGACTGAAGCTTTCTTT.

The chain uses TRBV6-5 and TRBJ1-6; D is unclear. Germline loops: CDR1 MNHEY, CDR2 SVGAGI. Trimming took off 7 bases at V and 8 bases at J, with 12 bases between the two ends. This CDR3 has 13 residues. CDR3 DNA sequence: TGTGCCAGCACCCGACAACCAGATTCACCCCTCCACTTT. It codes for CASTRQPDSPLHF.

This clone is a singleton in its sample. The genes are TRBV21-1 and TRBJ1-4. TRBV21-1 is given as a pseudogene. CDR3 length: 15 residues. The CDR3 DNA reads TGTGCCAGCAGCAAATTCAGCCACCTAAATGAAAAACTGTTTTTT. It encodes CASSKFSHLNEKLFF.

The chain uses TRBV12-3 or TRBV12-4 and TRBJ1-1; no reliable D call. The germline V and J ends were trimmed by 4 bases and 0 bases, with 6 bases remaining between them. The CDR3 length is 13 residues. The CDR3 loop reads CASSSQMNTEAFF. In nucleotides, the CDR3 is TGTGCCAGCAGTTCCCAGATGAACACTGAAGCTTTCTTT.

This chain joins TRBV4-1 and TRBJ1-1; a possible D gene is TRBD1 (5 bases). V was trimmed by 0 bases and J by 8 bases, leaving 10 bases between them. The germline gives CDR1 MGHRA, CDR2 YSYEKL. This CDR3 has 13 residues. DNA of the CDR3: TGCGCCAGCAGCCAAGATCACTACAGGGAAGCTTTCTTT. Amino acids: CASSQDHYREAFF.

This clone has a single count. The sample holds other DNA sequences that translate to the same CDR3. The chain carries TRBV5-6 and TRBJ1-3; D may be TRBD1 (5 bases). The CDR3 runs to 15 residues. CDR1 is SGHDT, CDR2 YYEEEE, per germline. Deletions cut 3 bases from V and 0 bases from J, with 10 bases between. CDR3 sequence reads: CASSSVGGSGNTIYF. The CDR3 nucleotides are TGTGCCAGCAGCTCAGTGGGGGGCTCTGGAAACACCATATATTTT.

The chain uses TRBV12-3 or TRBV12-4 and TRBJ2-5; no definite D call. Trimming cost V 7 bases and J 2 bases, with 5 bases left between them. The CDR3 consists of 11 residues. In DNA, the CDR3 is TGTGCCAGCAAGCTACAAGAGACCCAGTACTTC. Protein: CASKLQETQYF.

This chain joins TRBV5-4 and TRBJ1-1; TRBD1 is a possible D gene (5 bases). The V gene lost 5 bases and the J gene lost 7 bases, with 18 bases spanning the gap. Germline-derived CDR1 and CDR2 are SGHNT and YYREEE (reference sequence). This CDR3 comprises 14 residues. DNA for the CDR3: TGTGCCAGCAGGGACGCCAGGGAGATCGGTGAAGCTTTCTTT. Encoded protein: CASRDAREIGEAFF.

V is TRBV18 and J is TRBJ2-1, with 7 bases that match TRBD2. The trim removed 1 base at V and 7 bases at J, leaving 10 bases unmatched. Germline CDR1 reads KGHSH; CDR2 reads LQKENI. The CDR3 totals 16 residues. The CDR3 DNA reads TGTGCCAGCTCACCACGGGAGGGGTCGTCGGGGAATGAGCAGTTCTTC. Amino acids: CASSPREGSSGNEQFF.

Remarks on this clone: The sample carries other DNA sequences with the same CDR3. V usage is TRBV6-5 and J usage is TRBJ2-3, with TRBD2 matching 10 bases. Germline CDR1 MNHEY, CDR2 SVGAGI. The CDR3 is 13 amino acids. Trimming at V came to 6 bases and at J to 3 bases, leaving 0 bases not matched to a gene. CDR3 bases: TGTGCCAGCAGGACTAGCGGGACAGATACGCAGTATTTT. Translated: CASRTSGTDTQYF.

The chain has TRBV29-1 and TRBJ1-1; no reliable D call. CDR1 SQVTM and CDR2 ANQGSEA come from the germline V gene. The CDR3 covers 12 residues. V lost 8 bases and J 0 bases, leaving 10 bases between the germline ends. The DNA for the CDR3 is TGCAGCATAACAAGAATGAACACTGAAGCTTTCTTT. It is translated as CSITRMNTEAFF.

This chain joins TRBV7-9 and TRBJ2-3; D call uncertain. V gave up 5 bases and J gave up 2 bases, with 14 bases separating them. CDR1 is SEHNR, CDR2 FQNEAQ, per germline (reference sequence). The CDR3 runs 15 residues. CDR3 sequence (DNA): TGTGCCAGCAGCCAACTAACCGTAGCCACAGATACGCAGTATTTT. It specifies CASSQLTVATDTQYF.

V usage is TRBV7-2 and J usage is TRBJ1-2; D is uncertain. There are 13 residues in the CDR3. V lost 0 bases, J lost 9 bases, and 11 bases lay in between. CDR1 is SGHTA, CDR2 FQGNSA, per germline. DNA for the CDR3: TGTGCCAGCAGCTTAGCACAGCCTAGGAGCTACACCTTC. This codes for CASSLAQPRSYTF. The whole variable domain, remainder taken from reference TRBV7-2 and TRBJ1-2, is GAGVSQSPSNKVTEKGKDVELRCDPISGHTALYWYRQSLGQGLEFLIYFQGNSAPDKSGLPSDRFSAERTGGSVSTLTIQRTQQEDSAVYLCASSLAQPRSYTFGSGTRLTVV.